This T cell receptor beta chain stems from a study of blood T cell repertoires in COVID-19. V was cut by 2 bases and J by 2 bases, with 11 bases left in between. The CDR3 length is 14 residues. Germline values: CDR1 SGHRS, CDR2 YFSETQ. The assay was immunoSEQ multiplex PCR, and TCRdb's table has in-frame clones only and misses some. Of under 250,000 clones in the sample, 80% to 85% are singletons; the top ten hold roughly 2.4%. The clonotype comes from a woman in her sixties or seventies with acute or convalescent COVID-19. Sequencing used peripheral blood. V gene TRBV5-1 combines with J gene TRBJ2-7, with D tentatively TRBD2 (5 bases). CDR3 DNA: TGCGCCAGCAGCTTAGACTACCAAGCCTACGAGCAGTACTTC. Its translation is CASSLDYQAYEQYF.